The sequence of this T cell receptor (beta chain) was determined in a study of T cell responses to AZD1222 COVID-19 vaccine (dated by TCRdb to the early 2020s). Notes on the research overall: AZD1222 recipients with second doses at about 4 weeks or about 12 weeks were pooled, because spike-specific TCR depth and breadth did not differ between schedules. Trial participants were enrolled by age into 18-55, 56-69 and 70-plus year subgroups, with roughly 160, 29 and 62 TCR-sequenced participants respectively. A total of 230 or so trial participants underwent TCR sequencing, of whom some 210 received two doses of AZD1222 and some 26 received two doses of the MenACWY control vaccine. Study-wide findings and limitations: The whole spike protein was spanned by vaccine-associated CD4 TCRs, and dominant responses were seen in regions 160-218 and 743-854. Participants were mostly white British, with more females than males. The authors suggested clonal diversity may have been underestimated. Nearly half of unique spike-specific TCRs reportedly recognized epitopes outside regions mutated in the B.1.351 and B.1.1.7 variants. Because no day 14 peak-response samples were available, the repertoires could be characterized only after the peak T cell response. Conclusions about previously exposed vaccinees are limited, since just 5 or 6 AZD1222 recipients were seropositive for SARS-CoV-2 at baseline. The 56-69-year group was small, and its depth increase did not reach significance, likely because of low power. Spike-specific TCR breadth and depth rose significantly after two AZD1222 doses compared with day 0 and with MenACWY recipients.

Sample time point, as interpreted from the label and publication: baseline before first vaccination. The vaccinee samples were drawn from two UK trials, COV001 and COV002, one of which was a single-blind randomized controlled phase 2/3 trial testing AZD1222 (ChAdOx1 nCoV-19) in healthy adults. Trial participant PBMC samples were collected at day 0 and day 28 after the second dose for TCRbeta chain sequencing. In the germline V gene, CDR1 corresponds to SQVTM and CDR2 to ANQGSEA. The junction shows trimming of 4 bases on V and 6 bases on J, and the gene matches do not reach 11 bases of it. Measured from the cysteine to the phenylalanine, the CDR3 is 15 residues long. Only the CDR3 DNA stays, 45 bases, in frame from base 1. The CDR3 regions of human TCRbeta chains were analyzed by immunosequencing. On the study's bioinformatics: Repertoire TCRs were matched against a reference library of SARS-CoV-2-specific TCRs generated with the MIRA antigen-specificity platform. Breadth meant the fraction of unique TCRs that were SARS-CoV-2-associated, whereas depth meant the fraction of total T cells that were SARS-CoV-2-associated. Using the MIRA data, every spike-specific TCR was mapped to the spike region that the TCR reacted to and assigned to either a CD4 or a CD8 class. Log10-transformed breadth and depth values were compared by one-way ANOVA with Sidak's multiple comparisons tests. TCRdb limited this immuneACCESS table to in-frame rearrangements with V and J called. A share of clones is missing; checked studies link under half to unresolved V genes, and the rest is unexplained. From that table come the V and J calls and clone size; the DNA was used to work out D and trimming. This sample lists 130,000 to 150,000 clones; 89% were detected once. The top ten hold around 5% of the sample.

Turning to this clone: Its specific antigen is unknown. No much larger clone exists at a distance of one base, and base qualities are not known.

In this chain, TRBV29-1 is recombined with TRBJ2-1, and 8 junctional nucleotides match TRBD2. This clonotype was sampled from an adult in good health. Sequencing was performed on peripheral blood, taken on day 0 of AZD1222 vaccination. The sequence in DNA is TGCAGCGTTGTCCCCAACCGGGAGGGGGGCAATGAGCAGTTCTTC. Translated, it reads CSVVPNREGGNEQFF.